This TCR beta chain was sequenced for a study of blood T cells in healthy people across ages. Germline-derived CDR1 and CDR2 are LGHDT and YNNKEL (reference sequence). The CDR3 consists of 18 residues. Trimming at V came to 0 bases and at J to 6 bases, leaving 14 bases not matched to a gene. Points from the study as a whole: Significant beta diversity loss was already apparent by age approximately 40, declining roughly linearly.

A remark on this clonotype: Its antigen remains unidentified. A clone one base away is much larger, so this may be a read error.

Primed by a sample-barcoded 5' primer and a J-beta primer mix, a second PCR proceeded for 7 to 11 cycles. TCRdb re-called the 5' RACE reads with MiXCR, one entry per CDR3 protein. The profile shows 1.5 million to 2 million distinct CDR3 sequences, approximately 30% of them singletons. They isolated at least 6.5 million PBMCs from each sample. The rearrangement uses TRBV3-1 and TRBJ2-3; 8 bases match TRBD2. Material for sequencing was blood. The receptor was isolated from a woman aged 30 to 39 in good health. Here the CDR3 reads CASSQDWELAAHRDTQYF. In DNA form, the CDR3 reads TGTGCCAGCAGCCAAGATTGGGAACTAGCGGCCCACAGGGATACGCAGTATTTT.